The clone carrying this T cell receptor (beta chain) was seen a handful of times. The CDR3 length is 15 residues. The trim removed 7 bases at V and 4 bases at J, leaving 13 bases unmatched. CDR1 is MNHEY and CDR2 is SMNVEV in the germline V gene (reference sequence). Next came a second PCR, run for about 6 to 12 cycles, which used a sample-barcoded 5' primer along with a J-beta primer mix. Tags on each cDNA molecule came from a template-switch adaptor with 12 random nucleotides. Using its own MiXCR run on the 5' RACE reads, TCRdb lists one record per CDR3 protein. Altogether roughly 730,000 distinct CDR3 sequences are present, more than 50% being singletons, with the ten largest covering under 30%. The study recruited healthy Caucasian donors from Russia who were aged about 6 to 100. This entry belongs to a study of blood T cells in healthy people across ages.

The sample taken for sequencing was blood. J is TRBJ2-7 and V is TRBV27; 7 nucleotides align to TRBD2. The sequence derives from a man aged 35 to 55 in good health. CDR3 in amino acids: CASKKGREAAYEQYF. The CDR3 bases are TGTGCCAGCAAGAAGGGTCGGGAGGCTGCTTACGAGCAGTACTTC.